Reported below is one T cell receptor beta chain. The antigen is undetermined. The data stem from a study of T cell responses to AZD1222 COVID-19 vaccine. In the study overall: Pooled in the analysis were second doses at about 4 or about 12 weeks. Regarding the study as a whole: An increase in Spike-specific TCR breadth and depth was observed after two AZD1222 doses. Possibly, clonal diversity was underestimated; donors were largely white British and included more females.

Germline V gene data show CDR1 as LGHDT and CDR2 as YNNKEL (reference sequence). This CDR3 has 15 residues. V shed 4 bases, J shed 3 bases, and the junction held 5 bases outside the gene matches. Sequencing was performed with immunoSEQ multiplex PCR; in TCRdb, only in-frame clones are kept and a portion is missing. This sample has 150,000 to 200,000 clones; more than 85% occur once, and the top ten carry roughly 2.3%. This rearrangement joins TRBV3-1 (or the pseudogene TRBV3-2) to TRBJ1-1, with 10 bases fitting TRBD1. Source: peripheral blood, taken on day 0 of AZD1222 vaccination. The TCR sequence derives from an adult in good health. The CDR3 region is CASSLRDRGHTEAFF. CDR3 nucleotide sequence: TGTGCCAGCAGCCTCCGGGACAGGGGCCACACTGAAGCTTTCTTT.